This T cell receptor (beta chain) was sequenced during a study of CD8 T cells in Susac syndrome. Germline values: CDR1 SQVTM, CDR2 ANQGSEA. This CDR3 spans 15 amino acids. The V end was cut by 0 bases, the J end by 7 bases, with 16 bases between. An amount of RNA that ranged from roughly 0.5 to 1 ug was reverse transcribed with random hexamers. TCRdb reprocessed the immunoSEQ multiplex PCR reads with MiXCR, giving one entry per CDR3 protein. The sample shows about 200,000 distinct CDR3 sequences, 90% to 95% of them seen only once. The sequence was obtained from a human donor with multiple sclerosis. This rearrangement joins TRBV29-1 to TRBJ1-5, with D possibly matching TRBD1 (6 bases). Input material: CD8+ T cells from PBMCs. The CDR3 nucleotides are TGCAGCGTTGAAGATGATGACAGGCTCGGGCAGCCCCAGCATTTT. Translated, it gives CSVEDDDRLGQPQHF.